This is a list of T cell receptor beta chains from one sample in a study of radiation and T cells in renal cell carcinoma. Data came from immunoSEQ multiplex PCR; TCRdb stores just in-frame clones and leaves some out. The table has roughly 78,000 clones, about 80% seen once. The starting material was blood, obtained from a patient whose treatment included radiotherapy and nephrectomy. The receptors derive from a man aged 55 to 70 with renal cell carcinoma. CDR3s include the opening cysteine and the closing phenylalanine or tryptophan. The order of the fields is J gene, D gene, clone size, V gene, CDR3 protein, CDR3 DNA. The D gene is left open where the match is weak. Rows may omit the clone size; those that give it use once, few, many or a size class.

TRBJ1-4 | NA | NA | TRBV7-6 | CASSLVEGGTNEKLFF | TGTGCCAGCAGCTTAGTAGAGGGTGGGACTAATGAAAAACTGTTTTTT
TRBJ2-5 | NA | NA | TRBV5-1 | CASSLDHIVQETQYF | TGCGCCAGCAGCTTGGATCACATAGTTCAAGAGACCCAGTACTTC
TRBJ1-2 | TRBD1 | NA | TRBV28 | CASSREGAHGYTF | TGTGCCAGCAGCCGAGAGGGGGCGCATGGCTACACCTTC
TRBJ2-1 | NA | NA | TRBV6-6 | CASSPLAIGYNEQFF | TGTGCCAGCAGTCCTCTAGCGATTGGGTACAATGAGCAGTTCTTC
TRBJ1-2 | NA | NA | TRBV5-1 | CASSSQTGPYGYTF | TGCGCCAGCAGCTCTCAGACAGGTCCCTATGGCTACACCTTC
TRBJ1-2 | NA | NA | TRBV7-2 | CASSLGGSRADGYTF | TGTGCCAGCAGCTTAGGGGGTTCCAGGGCAGATGGCTACACCTTC
TRBJ2-7 | NA | NA | TRBV11-2 | CASSPSGGHEQYF | TGTGCCAGCAGCCCCTCCGGGGGCCACGAGCAGTACTTC
TRBJ1-1 | TRBD1 | NA | TRBV10-2 | CASTEGQGWTEAFF | TGCGCCAGCACCGAAGGACAGGGCTGGACTGAAGCTTTCTTT
TRBJ1-2 | NA | NA | TRBV7-3 | CASSPTNTGYGYTF | TGTGCCAGCAGCCCCACCAACACAGGGTATGGCTACACCTTC
TRBJ2-7 | NA | NA | TRBV10-2 | CASRALSTAYEQYF | TGCGCCAGCCGCGCTCTGTCGACCGCCTACGAGCAGTACTTC
TRBJ2-1 | TRBD2 | NA | TRBV4-1 | CASSQDRAGVTYNEQFF | TGCGCCAGCAGCCAAGATCGAGCGGGAGTTACCTACAATGAGCAGTTCTTC
TRBJ2-1 | TRBD1 | NA | TRBV19 | CASSLGQGRVNEQFF | TGTGCCAGTAGTCTCGGACAGGGACGAGTCAATGAGCAGTTCTTC
TRBJ1-3 | NA | few | TRBV30 | CAWKTGNTIYF | TGTGCCTGGAAAACTGGAAACACCATATATTTT
TRBJ2-1 | TRBD2 | NA | TRBV7-2 | CASSSGLAGGDEQFF | TGTGCCAGCAGCTCGGGACTAGCGGGAGGGGATGAGCAGTTCTTC
TRBJ2-7 | TRBD1 | NA | TRBV10-3 | CAISEWDRVPLEQYF | TGTGCCATCAGTGAATGGGACAGGGTTCCGTTGGAGCAGTACTTC
TRBJ2-1 | TRBD2 | NA | TRBV5-1 | CASSVAGTSYNEQFF | TGCGCCAGCAGCGTAGCGGGAACTTCCTACAATGAGCAGTTCTTC
TRBJ2-1 | NA | NA | TRBV2 | CASSLGPYNEQFF | TGTGCCAGCTCTCTCGGACCTTACAATGAGCAGTTCTTC
TRBJ1-1 | NA | NA | TRBV19 | CASSIYDMNTEAFF | TGTGCCAGTAGTATATACGACATGAACACTGAAGCTTTCTTT
TRBJ2-7 | NA | NA | TRBV11-1 | CASSPGPSSYEQYF | TGTGCCAGCAGCCCAGGACCGAGCTCCTACGAGCAGTACTTC
TRBJ2-1 | NA | NA | TRBV9 | CASSASLQGSSYNEQFF | TGTGCCAGCAGCGCATCCTTACAGGGCAGCTCCTACAATGAGCAGTTCTTC
TRBJ2-5 | NA | once | TRBV6-1 | CASSEHPEETQYF | TGTGCCAGCAGTGAACACCCCGAAGAGACCCAGTACTTC
TRBJ2-7 | NA | NA | TRBV10-3 | CAIGFNSPDEQYF | TGTGCCATCGGATTCAACAGCCCCGACGAGCAGTACTTC
TRBJ2-5 | NA | NA | TRBV28 | CASSEVVETQYF | TGTGCCAGCAGCGAGGTAGTGGAGACCCAGTACTTC